The 29 T cell receptor beta chains listed next were all sequenced from one sample in a study of blood T cell repertoires in COVID-19. Libraries were prepared by immunoSEQ multiplex PCR; TCRdb keeps only in-frame clonotypes and omits some of them. The data show about 210,000 clones, about 89% seen once. Material for sequencing was peripheral blood. The receptor source for this set is a woman between 40 and 50 years old with acute or convalescent COVID-19.

V is TRBV27 and J is TRBJ1-6; TRBD1 agrees at 8 bases. V shed 6 bases, J shed 7 bases, and the junction held 11 bases outside the gene matches. The CDR3 is 16 residues long. Germline lookup yields CDR1 MNHEY and CDR2 SMNVEV (reference sequence). CDR3 loop: CASRYSGGRRNSPLHF. CDR3 sequence (DNA): TGTGCCAGCAGGTACTCAGGGGGCAGAAGGAATTCACCCCTCCACTTT.

The chain is built from TRBV25-1 and TRBJ1-2; 10 nucleotides align to TRBD1. Germline loops: CDR1 MGHDK, CDR2 SYGVNS. The length of the CDR3 is 13 residues. The trim removed 3 bases at V and 7 bases at J, leaving 2 bases unmatched. The DNA of the CDR3 is TGTGCCAGCAGTGAGGGACAGGGGATTGGCTACACCTTC. This sequence encodes CASSEGQGIGYTF.

This sequence joins TRBV27 and TRBJ1-4, with D perhaps TRBD1 (5 bases). The CDR3 is made up of 14 amino acids. V was shortened by 7 bases and J by 7 bases, with 16 bases between the two germline ends. Germline-derived CDR1 and CDR2 are MNHEY and SMNVEV (reference sequence). This CDR3 is CASMTFGGSEKLFF. The CDR3 region has the DNA TGTGCCAGCATGACGTTCGGGGGTAGTGAAAAACTGTTTTTT.

J is TRBJ2-5 and V is TRBV9; 16 nucleotides align to TRBD2. The CDR3 loop spans 19 amino acids. V trimming: 4 bases; J trimming: 1 base; junction bases outside the gene matches: 10. Germline assignment: CDR1 SGDLS and CDR2 YYNGEE. The CDR3 region has the DNA TGTGCCAGCAGCATATCCGCCGGGACTAGCGGGGGGGCCCAAGAGACCCAGTACTTC. It encodes CASSISAGTSGGAQETQYF. Full variable domain (remainder filled in from reference TRBV9 and TRBJ2-5): DSGVTQTPKHLITATGQRVTLRCSPRSGDLSVYWYQQSLDQGLQFLIQYYNGEERAKGNILERFSAQQFPDLHSELNLSSLELGDSALYFCASSISAGTSGGAQETQYFGPGTRLLVL.

This sequence joins TRBV10-3 and TRBJ2-7; 7 bases fit TRBD2. The V gene's germline CDR1 is ENHRY and CDR2 SYGVKD. J was trimmed by 5 bases and V by 6 bases; bases with no gene match: 7. The CDR3 runs 13 residues. DNA for the CDR3: TGTGCCATCAGGGGTGGACTAGAGAACGAGCAGTACGTC. It codes for CAIRGGLENEQYV.

As for this clone: Other DNA variants within this sample encode the same CDR3. The chain is built from TRBV12-3 or TRBV12-4 and TRBJ2-3, with D uncertain. Trimming pared 3 bases from V and 1 base from J, leaving 2 bases between. The CDR3 length is 12 residues. CDR3 DNA: TGTGCCAGCAGTTTCGGCACAGATACGCAGTATTTT. As protein: CASSFGTDTQYF.

The CDR3 region is CASSYSTRLDGYTF. The CDR3 nucleotides read TGTGCCAGCAGTTATTCAACACGACTGGATGGCTACACCTTC. The V gene is TRBV6-5, the J gene TRBJ1-2; the D is unclear. Germline assignment: CDR1 MNHEY and CDR2 SVGAGI. The CDR3 has 14 amino acids. Trimming pared 3 bases from V and 6 bases from J, leaving 14 bases between.

This clone was counted a single time. This rearrangement joins TRBV10-3 to TRBJ1-1; tentatively, D is TRBD1 (6 bases). The germline V gene has CDR1 ENHRY and CDR2 SYGVKD. The V end was cut by 6 bases, the J end by 0 bases, with 11 bases between. This CDR3 has 14 amino acids. The CDR3 region is CAIRDGQMNTEAFF. In DNA, the CDR3 is TGTGCCATCAGGGATGGACAGATGAACACTGAAGCTTTCTTT.

The chain couples TRBV18 to TRBJ1-6; D gene unclear. The CDR3 is 15 amino acids. Germline CDR1 reads KGHSH; CDR2 reads LQKENI. V shed 2 bases and J shed 7 bases, with 12 bases lying between them. CDR3 residues: CASSPSPGGNSPLHF. CDR3 nucleotides: TGTGCCAGCTCACCATCGCCGGGCGGGAATTCACCCCTCCACTTT. Combining the CDR3 with reference TRBV18 and TRBJ1-6 gives the whole variable domain NAGVMQNPRHLVRRRGQEARLRCSPMKGHSHVYWYRQLPEEGLKFMVYLQKENIIDESGMPKERFSAEFPKEGPSILRIQQVVRGDSAAYFCASSPSPGGNSPLHFGNGTRLTVT.

The rearrangement uses TRBV27 and TRBJ1-6; TRBD1 might be the D (5 bases). The length of the CDR3 is 17 residues. In germline, CDR1 is MNHEY, CDR2 SMNVEV (reference sequence). V was pared by 4 bases and J by 1 base, with 14 bases between. This chain's CDR3 is CASSSKQVGSYNSPLHF. CDR3 bases: TGTGCCAGCAGTTCTAAACAGGTTGGATCCTATAATTCACCCCTCCACTTT.

The chain couples TRBV29-1 to TRBJ2-1; 9 positions agree with TRBD1. The CDR3 covers 14 residues. Trimming took 6 bases from V and 4 from J; bases not matched to a gene: 7. Germline lookup yields CDR1 SQVTM and CDR2 ANQGSEA. The CDR3 DNA follows: TGCAGCGTCGCCACAGGGGGCCTATACAATGAGCAGTTCTTC. It codes for CSVATGGLYNEQFF.

The genes are TRBV18 and TRBJ1-4; 8 positions match TRBD1. Germline trimming cut 6 bases from V and 3 bases from J; bases unmatched to any gene: 3. CDR1 and CDR2 (germline): KGHSH, LQKENI. The CDR3 has 14 residues. This chain's CDR3 is CASSPDRANEKLFF. The CDR3, as DNA: TGTGCCAGCTCGCCGGACAGGGCTAATGAAAAACTGTTTTTT. The whole variable domain, filled in from reference TRBV18 and TRBJ1-4, reads NAGVMQNPRHLVRRRGQEARLRCSPMKGHSHVYWYRQLPEEGLKFMVYLQKENIIDESGMPKERFSAEFPKEGPSILRIQQVVRGDSAAYFCASSPDRANEKLFFGSGTQLSVL.

In nucleotides, the CDR3 is TGTGCCACCAGTGACACCACAGGGAAGGAGACCCAGTACTTC. This codes for CATSDTTGKETQYF. This sequence joins TRBV24-1 and TRBJ2-5; perhaps TRBD1 as D (6 bases). V shed 4 bases and J shed 5 bases, with 13 bases lying between them. CDR3 length: 14 amino acids. Germline values: CDR1 KGHDR, CDR2 SFDVKD.

This clone was seen more than once but under ten times. This chain links TRBV7-2 with TRBJ2-1, with D perhaps TRBD2 (6 bases). The CDR3 consists of 15 residues. CDR1 and CDR2 (germline): SGHTA, FQGNSA. V lost 5 bases to trimming and J lost 10 bases, with 21 bases between them. CDR3: CASSDPSGRGGEQFF. The CDR3 DNA is TGTGCCAGCAGCGACCCGTCCGGGCGGGGTGGCGAGCAGTTCTTC.

This chain uses TRBV7-2 with TRBJ1-5; weak D call: TRBD1 (5 bases). The CDR3 is 14 amino acids. Germline V gene data show CDR1 as SGHTA and CDR2 as FQGNSA. The V end lost 1 base, the J end lost 3 bases, and 7 bases lay between the germline ends. DNA of the CDR3: TGTGCCAGCAGCTTAGAAGGGGTCAATCAGCCCCAGCATTTT. Its protein product is CASSLEGVNQPQHF. Variable domain in full (rest from reference TRBV7-2 and TRBJ1-5): GAGVSQSPSNKVTEKGKDVELRCDPISGHTALYWYRQSLGQGLEFLIYFQGNSAPDKSGLPSDRFSAERTGGSVSTLTIQRTQQEDSAVYLCASSLEGVNQPQHFGDGTRLSIL.

Only a few counts were recorded for this clone. V gene TRBV9 combines with J gene TRBJ2-6; 8 bases line up with TRBD1. V gave up 0 bases and J gave up 3 bases; unmatched junction bases: 5. This CDR3 has 17 amino acids. Per the germline V gene, CDR1 is SGDLS and CDR2 is YYNGEE. CDR3 nucleotide sequence: TGTGCCAGCAGCGTAGGAACGGGGACAGGTGGGGCCAACGTCCTGACTTTC. Translation: CASSVGTGTGGANVLTF.

V and J are TRBV5-1 and TRBJ2-3, with 16 bases matching TRBD2. The V gene end was trimmed by 0 bases and the J gene end by 4 bases; junction bases not matched to a gene: 8. The germline V gene encodes CDR1 SGHRS and CDR2 YFSETQ. CDR3 length equals 19 residues. CDR3 region: CASSLVGTSGGAGSDTQYF. As DNA, the CDR3 is TGCGCCAGCAGCTTGGTAGGGACTAGCGGGGGGGCCGGGTCAGATACGCAGTATTTT.

The rearrangement joins TRBV19 to TRBJ2-2; no clear D gene. The CDR3 contains 14 residues. V was cut by 3 bases and J by 1 base, with 6 bases left in between. The V gene's germline CDR1 is LNHDA and CDR2 SQIVND (reference sequence). Written as DNA, the CDR3 is TGTGCCAGTAGTATTCCAGGGAACACCGGGGAGCTGTTTTTT. Translated, it gives CASSIPGNTGELFF. Drawing the rest from reference TRBV19 and TRBJ2-2, the complete variable domain is DGGITQSPKYLFRKEGQNVTLSCEQNLNHDAMYWYRQDPGQGLRLIYYSQIVNDFQKGDIAEGYSVSREKKESFPLTVTSAQKNPTAFYLCASSIPGNTGELFFGEGSRLTVL.

The V and J genes are TRBV27 and TRBJ2-1; 7 bases line up with TRBD1. V gave up 4 bases and J gave up 7 bases; unmatched junction bases: 10. The CDR3 loop spans 15 amino acids. Germline V gene data show CDR1 as MNHEY and CDR2 as SMNVEV (reference sequence). The CDR3: CASSSGTALFNEQFF. DNA for the CDR3: TGTGCCAGCAGTTCCGGGACAGCCCTTTTTAATGAGCAGTTCTTC.

J is TRBJ1-3 and V is TRBV6-5, with 7 bases that match TRBD1. Trimming at V came to 4 bases and at J to 8 bases, leaving 11 bases not matched to a gene. Germline V CDR1 and CDR2: MNHEY, SVGAGI. The CDR3 extends over 15 amino acids. The CDR3 sequence: CASSSSSTGRHTIYF. Here the CDR3 DNA reads TGTGCCAGCAGTTCGAGCTCGACAGGGAGGCACACCATATATTTT.

This chain joins TRBV30 and TRBJ1-2; 9 bases map to TRBD1. The CDR3 spans 14 residues. CDR1 GTSNPN and CDR2 SVGIG come from the germline V gene (reference sequence). J was trimmed by 2 bases and V by 6 bases; bases with no gene match: 7. This CDR3 reads CACAGTGSNYGYTF. As DNA, the CDR3 is TGTGCCTGCGCCGGGACAGGGTCCAACTATGGCTACACCTTC.

CDR3 region: CASSQGQQPNEKLFF. The CDR3 nucleotides read TGCGCCAGCAGCCAAGGGCAACAGCCTAATGAAAAACTGTTTTTT. The chain couples TRBV4-1 to TRBJ1-4; D not certain. CDR1 and CDR2 from the germline V gene are MGHRA and YSYEKL. Trimming shortened V by 1 base and J by 3 bases, and 9 bases separated the two germline ends. The CDR3 covers 15 residues.

This clone was picked up one time. The chain carries TRBV19 and TRBJ1-1; TRBD1 matches 9 bases. Trimming removed 6 bases from V and 6 bases from J; junction bases left unmatched: 8. The germline V gene encodes CDR1 LNHDA and CDR2 SQIVND (reference sequence). The CDR3 is made up of 14 amino acids. The CDR3 nucleotides are TGTGCCAGTAGCGTAACAGGGGGCGCGCCTGAAGCTTTCTTT. This sequence encodes CASSVTGGAPEAFF.

V gene TRBV7-8 combines with J gene TRBJ2-7, with TRBD1 matching over 7 bases. The length of the CDR3 is 13 residues. Germline lookup yields CDR1 SGHVS and CDR2 FQNEAQ. V dropped 3 bases and J dropped 6; count of bases not matched to a gene: 5. CDR3 protein: CASSFTDRAEQYV. CDR3 coding DNA: TGTGCCAGCAGCTTCACCGACAGGGCCGAGCAGTACGTC.

V is TRBV2 and J is TRBJ2-1; 7 nucleotides agree with TRBD1. CDR1 is SNHLY, CDR2 FYNNEI, per germline. V gave up 6 bases and J gave up 0 bases; unmatched junction bases: 2. The CDR3 extends over 14 amino acids. DNA for the CDR3: TGTGCCAGCAGGGGGGACAGCTCCTACAATGAGCAGTTCTTC. Translated: CASRGDSSYNEQFF.

The genes are TRBV6-1 and TRBJ1-2; 11 bases line up with TRBD1. Germline V gives CDR1 MNHNS, CDR2 SASEGT. The trim removed 5 bases at V and 2 bases at J, leaving 4 bases unmatched. The CDR3 has 15 residues. In DNA form, the CDR3 reads TGTGCCAGCAGTCGTTGGGACAGGGGGAACTATGGCTACACCTTC. Translating it yields CASSRWDRGNYGYTF.

The chain uses TRBV5-1 and TRBJ2-5, with TRBD1 as a possible D gene (6 bases). CDR3 length: 14 amino acids. The V and J ends lost 5 bases and 5 bases respectively, with 16 bases between them. Per the germline V gene, CDR1 is SGHRS and CDR2 is YFSETQ. The CDR3 protein is CASRAIQGSETQYF. As DNA, the CDR3 is TGCGCCAGCAGAGCGATCCAGGGGTCGGAGACCCAGTACTTC.

V and J are TRBV6-5 and TRBJ1-6; 9 nucleotides line up with TRBD1. V lost 7 bases, J lost 11 bases, and 3 bases stayed unmatched. Germline V gene sequence: CDR1 MNHEY, CDR2 SVGAGI. The CDR3 has 12 amino acids. As DNA, the CDR3 is TGTGCCAGCAACAGGGGGCAGCCACCCCTCCACTTT. This sequence encodes CASNRGQPPLHF.

V and J are TRBV29-1 and TRBJ2-6; D unclear. Per the germline V gene, CDR1 is SQVTM and CDR2 is ANQGSEA. The CDR3 totals 14 residues. Trimming shortened V by 1 base and J by 0 bases, and 4 bases separated the two germline ends. CDR3 region: CSVEASSGANVLTF. CDR3 nucleotides: TGCAGCGTTGAAGCCAGCTCTGGGGCCAACGTCCTGACTTTC.